The 19 T cell receptor beta chains below all came from one sample that was sequenced in a study of cytomegalovirus exposure and HLA in healthy donors. The PCR used 60 Vbeta and 13 Jbeta primers. Some clones are missing from TCRdb's copy, which holds only in-frame ones; the method was immunoSEQ multiplex PCR. The repertoire holds 100,000 to 150,000 clones, with around 70% as singletons. Input material: PBMCs. All receptors derive from a woman between 40 and 50 years old in good health and CMV-seropositive.

The chain recombines TRBV11-2 with TRBJ2-7, with D unresolved. Germline V CDR1 and CDR2: SGHAT, FQNNGV. Deletions cut 4 bases from V and 0 bases from J, with 7 bases between. The CDR3 runs 13 residues. The CDR3 here is CASSYRVSYEQYF. For the CDR3, the DNA is TGTGCCAGCAGCTATCGGGTCTCCTACGAGCAGTACTTC.

V usage is TRBV2 and J usage is TRBJ1-2, with no clear D. Germline-derived CDR1 and CDR2 are SNHLY and FYNNEI. Deletions cut 4 bases from V and 2 bases from J, with 8 bases between. The CDR3 is made up of 13 amino acids. This CDR3 is CASSVTENYGYTF. CDR3 DNA: TGTGCCAGCAGTGTTACAGAGAACTATGGCTACACCTTC.

CDR3 loop: CASSFGTGHSGELFF. The CDR3 DNA reads TGTGCCAGCAGCTTCGGGACAGGGCACTCCGGGGAGCTGTTTTTT. The chain carries TRBV5-6 and TRBJ2-2; TRBD1 agrees at 9 bases. V was clipped by 2 bases and J by 6 bases; unmatched bases: 5. The CDR3 runs to 15 residues. The germline CDR1 and CDR2 sequences are SGHDT and YYEEEE.

The rearrangement links TRBV9 to TRBJ2-7, with TRBD1 matching 8 bases. The V segment lost 0 bases and the J segment 5 bases; nucleotides outside the gene matches: 7. CDR3 size: 15 residues. Looked up from germline, CDR1 is SGDLS and CDR2 is YYNGEE. CDR3 residues: CASSVETGGSDEQYF. For the CDR3, the DNA is TGTGCCAGCAGCGTAGAAACAGGGGGATCTGACGAGCAGTACTTC.

This sequence joins TRBV6-6 and TRBJ2-1, with 12 bases that match TRBD2. The V segment lost 6 bases and the J segment 4 bases; nucleotides outside the gene matches: 4. The CDR3 length is 15 residues. Looked up from germline, CDR1 is MNHNY and CDR2 is SVGAGI (reference sequence). CDR3 loop: CASSLAGGLYNEQFF. The CDR3 bases are TGTGCCAGCAGCCTAGCGGGGGGGTTATACAATGAGCAGTTCTTC.

This clone was picked up one time. The genes are TRBV19 and TRBJ1-2; 7 positions match TRBD1. The germline V gene encodes CDR1 LNHDA and CDR2 SQIVND (reference sequence). The CDR3 consists of 16 residues. With 3 bases clipped from V and 6 bases from J, the junction kept 13 bases outside the gene matches. The CDR3 nucleotides are TGTGCCAGTAGTATCCCGGGACAGCGGATGGGTAATGGCTACACCTTC. Translating gives CASSIPGQRMGNGYTF.

This chain joins TRBV6-6 and TRBJ1-1; TRBD1 matches at 11 bases. This CDR3 has 13 residues. The V segment lost 7 bases and the J segment 9 bases; nucleotides outside the gene matches: 7. In germline, CDR1 is MNHNY, CDR2 SVGAGI (reference sequence). CDR3 nucleotides: TGTGCCAGCAAAGTGGGACAGGGGGAAAAAGCTTTCTTT. Protein product: CASKVGQGEKAFF.

This CDR3 reads CASSVADGAGYTF. In nucleotides, the CDR3 is TGTGCCAGCAGCGTAGCGGATGGAGCTGGCTACACCTTC. This chain links TRBV9 with TRBJ1-2; D unresolved. Trimming removed 0 bases from V and 7 bases from J, with 10 bases in between. The CDR3 spans 13 residues. The V gene's germline CDR1 is SGDLS and CDR2 YYNGEE.

The CDR3 nucleotides read TGTGCCAGTAGTATCCAGATGAACACTGAAGCTTTCTTT. Its translation is CASSIQMNTEAFF. V and J are TRBV19 and TRBJ1-1; the D is unclear. CDR1 is LNHDA, CDR2 SQIVND, per germline (reference sequence). This CDR3 is built from 13 residues. Deletions cut 3 bases from V and 0 bases from J, with 5 bases between. The whole variable domain, filled in from reference TRBV19 and TRBJ1-1, reads DGGITQSPKYLFRKEGQNVTLSCEQNLNHDAMYWYRQDPGQGLRLIYYSQIVNDFQKGDIAEGYSVSREKKESFPLTVTSAQKNPTAFYLCASSIQMNTEAFFGQGTRLTVV.

The chain couples TRBV7-9 to TRBJ1-1; 7 positions agree with TRBD1. The length of the CDR3 is 15 residues. V was pared by 3 bases and J by 3 bases, with 7 bases of the junction left unmatched. Per germline, CDR1 SEHNR and CDR2 FQNEAQ (reference sequence). As DNA, the CDR3 is TGTGCCAGCAGCTTGAGACAGGGTTCCGACACTGAAGCTTTCTTT. Amino acids: CASSLRQGSDTEAFF.

V usage is TRBV18 and J usage is TRBJ2-1, with TRBD1 identical over 10 bases. The CDR3 has 15 amino acids. From germline, CDR1 is KGHSH and CDR2 LQKENI. Trimming at V came to 0 bases and at J to 7 bases, leaving 3 bases not matched to a gene. CDR3 DNA: TGTGCCAGCTCACCACCGGGACAGGGGAGGAATGAGCAGTTCTTC. It encodes CASSPPGQGRNEQFF.

The J gene is TRBJ2-1, the V gene TRBV7-6, with 9 bases fitting TRBD2. Per the germline V gene, CDR1 is SGHVS and CDR2 is FNYEAQ. V dropped 4 bases and J dropped 9; count of bases not matched to a gene: 10. The CDR3 is 15 amino acids. The CDR3 DNA is TGTGCCAGCAGCTCCCTAGCGGGGCCATATACTGAGCAGTTCTTC. Its translation: CASSSLAGPYTEQFF.

The CDR3 sequence is CASSQGKGNYGYTF. The CDR3 DNA is TGTGCCAGCAGTCAGGGGAAGGGGAACTATGGCTACACCTTC. The chain links TRBV28 to TRBJ1-2; D possibly corresponds to TRBD1 (6 bases). Germline V CDR1 and CDR2: MDHEN, SYDVKM. Between the trimmed V and J ends, which lost 5 bases and 2 bases, there was a span of 12 bases. The CDR3 extends over 14 amino acids.

In nucleotides, the CDR3 is TGTGCCAGCACTGCGTGGCAGGGGGATAATGAGCAGTTCTTC. Translated: CASTAWQGDNEQFF. The chain joins TRBV11-1 to TRBJ2-1; 7 nucleotides match TRBD1. CDR3 length equals 14 residues. J gave up 7 bases and V 7 bases, and 10 bases lay outside the gene matches. Germline-derived CDR1 and CDR2 are SGHAT and FQDESV (reference sequence). Variable domain in full (rest from reference TRBV11-1 and TRBJ2-1): EAEVAQSPRYKITEKSQAVAFWCDPISGHATLYWYRQILGQGPELLVQFQDESVVDDSQLPKDRFSAERLKGVDSTLKIQPAELGDSAMYLCASTAWQGDNEQFFGPGTRLTVL.

V usage is TRBV7-2 and J usage is TRBJ2-7; D possibly corresponds to TRBD1 (5 bases). The length of the CDR3 is 15 residues. V lost 6 bases and J 2 bases, leaving 17 bases between the germline ends. Germline V CDR1 and CDR2: SGHTA, FQGNSA. CDR3 in DNA: TGTGCCAGCAGGTGGGGCCTAGGGAAAACCTACGAGCAGTACTTC. It yields the protein CASRWGLGKTYEQYF. The variable domain in full, completed from reference TRBV7-2 and TRBJ2-7, reads GAGVSQSPSNKVTEKGKDVELRCDPISGHTALYWYRQSLGQGLEFLIYFQGNSAPDKSGLPSDRFSAERTGGSVSTLTIQRTQQEDSAVYLCASRWGLGKTYEQYFGPGTRLTVT.

The chain recombines TRBV11-2 with TRBJ1-2; TRBD1 matches at 9 bases. This CDR3 comprises 15 residues. Losses at the gene ends were 2 bases for V and 3 bases for J; bases not matched to a gene: 4. CDR1 SGHAT and CDR2 FQNNGV come from the germline V gene. The CDR3 DNA is TGTGCCAGCAGCTTAAACAGGGGGCTGGACTATGGCTACACCTTC. It is translated as CASSLNRGLDYGYTF.

The V and J genes are TRBV13 and TRBJ2-3; 11 bases agree with TRBD2. After removal of 5 bases from V and 3 bases from J, the junction contained 19 bases not matched to a gene. CDR1 is PRHDT and CDR2 is FYEKMQ in the germline V gene (reference sequence). CDR3 length: 20 residues. The CDR3 region is CASSPISLAGGPDSTDTQYF. The CDR3 nucleotides read TGTGCCAGCAGCCCAATCTCTTTAGCGGGAGGGCCTGATTCGACAGATACGCAGTATTTT.

J is TRBJ2-7 and V is TRBV7-8; D call uncertain. The germline gives CDR1 SGHVS, CDR2 FQNEAQ. The CDR3 consists of 12 residues. Trimming removed 2 bases at V and 3 bases at J, with 5 bases between. CDR3 bases: TGTGCCAGCAGCTTACGTCTCTACGAGCAGTACTTC. It specifies CASSLRLYEQYF. Together with reference TRBV7-8 and TRBJ2-7, the CDR3 gives the full variable domain: GAGVSQSPRYKVAKRGQDVALRCDPISGHVSLFWYQQALGQGPEFLTYFQNEAQLDKSGLPSDRFFAERPEGSVSTLKIQRTQQEDSAVYLCASSLRLYEQYFGPGTRLTVT.

The chain links TRBV6-5 to TRBJ2-5; a weak D match, TRBD1 (6 bases). V lost 2 bases and J lost 5, with 18 bases in between. This CDR3 has 16 amino acids. CDR1 is MNHEY, CDR2 SVGAGI, per germline. Here the CDR3 reads CASSYPRGTSGETQYF. The DNA of the CDR3 is TGTGCCAGCAGTTACCCCAGGGGAACCTCCGGGGAGACCCAGTACTTC.